The clone carrying this T cell receptor beta chain has at least ten counts. This sample was taken from a study of T-cell reconstitution after alpha-beta-depleted transplantation in children. During its preparation, the TCRbeta library received unique molecular identifiers. TCRdb recomputed calls from the PCR reads with MiXCR, one row per CDR3 protein. The sample lists approximately 93,000 distinct CDR3 sequences, roughly 8.4% occurring once. This CDR3 is 12 amino acids long. Germline CDR1 reads SQVTM; CDR2 reads ANQGSEA. Source: PBMCs from the stem cell graft donor, taken from the stem cell graft. The TCR originated in a human donor who donated a stem cell graft to a child with congenital amegakaryocytic thrombocytopenia. This chain joins TRBV29-1 and TRBJ2-1; weak D call: TRBD2 (6 bases). This CDR3 reads CRGGSSYNEQFF. CDR3 DNA: TGCAGGGGAGGCAGCTCCTACAATGAGCAGTTCTTC.